Given below is one TCR beta chain in context. Its antigen is not identified. Per the germline V gene, CDR1 is SGHNT and CDR2 is YYREEE (reference sequence). V shed 4 bases and J shed 4 bases, with 17 bases lying between them. The CDR3 has 15 residues. These data belong to a study of beta chain features in type 1 diabetes. Study context: The study found patients and healthy donors alike in age, gender and cell yields. Points from the study as a whole: Shortening of TCRB CDR3s, moderate but significant, appeared in all four CD4+ subsets of Type 1 diabetes patients. A possible short-template PCR bias applies equally to patients and controls. At VDJ recombination sites, type 1 diabetes patients had fewer insertions and more deleted nucleotides. TCRB repertoires of naive, central memory and Treg cells appeared more similar among patients than among healthy donors.

Expressed TCRB transcripts got sequenced, as all isolated RNA was reverse transcribed. Profiled with immunoSEQ multiplex PCR; TCRdb holds only in-frame clones, not every one. The sample consists of approximately 150,000 clones, approximately 13% of them appearing once. The TCR comes from a man in his late teens or twenties with type 1 diabetes. This chain links TRBV5-4 with TRBJ1-2, with D unresolved. The specimen was central memory CD4+ T cells from blood. CDR3: CASSLLDGQLYGYTF. CDR3 nucleotide sequence: TGTGCCAGCAGCCTCCTGGACGGGCAGCTCTATGGCTACACCTTC.